The present T cell receptor beta chain was sequenced within a study of metastatic and nonmetastatic thyroid tumors. Notes on the study in general: Compared with benign nodules, malignant thyroid tumors were reported to have significantly higher TCR beta diversity in both blood and tumor.

Trimming cost V 2 bases and J 2 bases, with 16 bases left between them. Germline V gene data show CDR1 as MGHDK and CDR2 as SYGVNS. The CDR3 loop spans 16 amino acids. No treatment of any kind had been given to any patient before thyroid surgery. In its sample, this clone was seen many times. The antigen is undetermined. TCRdb reprocessed the PCR reads using MiXCR. This table has some 40,000 clones, more than 15% appearing once. The TCR was taken from a female donor with papillary thyroid cancer or a benign thyroid nodule (not recorded which). Some clones in this sample may be carry-over from other donors' samples. Sample: blood. This rearrangement joins TRBV25-1 to TRBJ2-7, with D possibly matching TRBD1 (5 bases). The CDR3 nucleotides are TGTGCCAGCAGTGAAGCTAAAATAGTAGGGGCCTACGAGCAGTACTTC. Its translation is CASSEAKIVGAYEQYF.